This T cell receptor beta chain emerged from a study of human T cells and chemical hapten exposure. Across the study: DPC 0.01% went on the upper back by patch test, with reading at 6 days.

This clonotype was seen at least ten times. The antigen is undetermined. From the RACE reads, TCRdb called clonotypes with MiXCR, one entry per CDR3 protein. The sample includes a few hundred thousand distinct CDR3 sequences, about 6.9% of them seen just once. Whole-study findings and limits: Compared to controls, expanded TCRs made significantly more large clusters of similar CDR3s.

Time point denoted: patch test 2, 6 weeks after DPC sensitization. The treatment here: therapeutic diphenylcyclopropenone sensitization with weekly scalp DPC. The sequence was obtained from a woman between 18 and 29 years old with alopecia areata. Some clones in this sample may be carry-over from other donors' samples. Sequenced here: whole blood, sampled in connection with sensitization to the hapten diphenylcyclopropenone (DPC).

The CDR3 spells CASSELAGGPGTDTQYF. The CDR3 region has the DNA TGTGCCAGCAGTGAATTAGCGGGGGGGCCTGGTACAGATACGCAGTATTTT. The gene calls are TRBV6-1 and TRBJ2-3; 11 bases line up with TRBD2. Germline loops: CDR1 MNHNS, CDR2 SASEGT. Trimming at V came to 2 bases and at J to 3 bases, leaving 7 bases not matched to a gene. CDR3 length: 17 residues.